These 28 T cell receptor beta chains share one sample of origin, sequenced in a study of neurological immune-mediated disorders. TCRdb ran MiXCR on the 5' RACE reads and lists one entry per CDR3 protein. This table holds more than 50,000 distinct CDR3 sequences, around 5.2% found once. The source material was PBMCs. These receptors came from a woman aged 30 to 39 with multiple sclerosis.

This clonotype was picked up many times. This sequence joins TRBV3-1 and TRBJ2-1, with D possibly matching TRBD1 (5 bases). V was pared by 5 bases and J by 2 bases, with 13 bases between. The CDR3 covers 15 residues. Germline loops: CDR1 LGHDT, CDR2 YNNKEL (reference sequence). The CDR3 nucleotides read TGTGCCAGCAGCGCGCAGGACACCACCTACAATGAGCAGTTCTTC. Translated, it gives CASSAQDTTYNEQFF.

Ten or more counts support this clonotype. The V and J genes are TRBV29-1 and TRBJ1-2; 7 bases match TRBD1. Germline V gene data show CDR1 as SQVTM and CDR2 as ANQGSEA. V shed 1 base and J 8 bases; nucleotides not matched to a gene: 13. This CDR3 has 15 amino acids. Here the CDR3 DNA reads TGCAGCGTTGAAGCAACCACAGGGGCCCTGAGGGGCTACACCTTC. It specifies CSVEATTGALRGYTF. Using reference TRBV29-1 and TRBJ1-2 for the parts outside the CDR3, the full variable domain is SAVISQKPSRDICQRGTSLTIQCQVDSQVTMMFWYRQQPGQSLTLIATANQGSEATYESGFVIDKFPISRPNLTFSTLTVSNMSPEDSSIYLCSVEATTGALRGYTFGSGTRLTVV.

J is TRBJ1-2 and V is TRBV18; 8 bases align to TRBD1. Trimming took 4 bases from V and 7 from J; bases not matched to a gene: 5. CDR3 length equals 13 residues. CDR1 and CDR2 (germline): KGHSH, LQKENI. The CDR3 is CASSRQGLGGYTF. The CDR3 DNA is TGTGCCAGCTCACGACAGGGGCTGGGTGGCTACACCTTC.

Ten or more counts support this clonotype. The gene calls are TRBV5-1 and TRBJ2-1, with 10 bases lining up with TRBD2. The CDR3 totals 17 residues. The V segment lost 4 bases and the J segment 9 bases; nucleotides outside the gene matches: 16. The germline gives CDR1 SGHRS, CDR2 YFSETQ. The CDR3 DNA follows: TGCGCCAGCAGCCAGGACGGTTTACTAGCGGGGCCAGGTGAGCAGTTCTTC. Translating it yields CASSQDGLLAGPGEQFF.

This chain links TRBV5-1 with TRBJ1-2, with 8 nucleotides matching TRBD1. CDR3 length: 15 amino acids. Germline assignment: CDR1 SGHRS and CDR2 YFSETQ. V lost 1 base to trimming and J lost 8 bases; unmatched junction nucleotides: 10. The CDR3 DNA follows: TGCGCCAGCAGCTTGTCAGGGGGCGGACTTATAGGCTACACCTTC. Amino acids: CASSLSGGGLIGYTF.

This clonotype was seen ten or more times. This chain links TRBV5-1 with TRBJ2-3, with no clear D. The germline gives CDR1 SGHRS, CDR2 YFSETQ. The germline V and J ends were trimmed by 0 bases and 0 bases, with 8 bases remaining between them. The CDR3 loop spans 15 amino acids. CDR3 in DNA: TGCGCCAGCAGCTTGGACAGACCTAGCACAGATACGCAGTATTTT. The encoded protein is CASSLDRPSTDTQYF.

This clonotype was detected only a few times. The chain joins TRBV5-5 to TRBJ2-4; D is unclear. The germline V and J ends were trimmed by 1 base and 9 bases, with 11 bases remaining between them. CDR3 size: 13 residues. The germline V gene encodes CDR1 SGHKS and CDR2 YYEKEE (reference sequence). The CDR3 DNA follows: TGTGCCAGCAGCTTGTCCAACCTCGGCATTCAGTACTTC. It translates to CASSLSNLGIQYF.

This clonotype showed up many times. The rearrangement links TRBV29-1 to TRBJ2-3, with D possibly being TRBD1 or TRBD2 (6 bases each). Germline V gives CDR1 SQVTM, CDR2 ANQGSEA. Trimming took off 8 bases at V and 2 bases at J, with 14 bases between the two ends. CDR3 size: 13 residues. CDR3 amino acids: CSIGTGATDTQYF. CDR3 nucleotides: TGCAGCATAGGGACGGGGGCCACAGATACGCAGTATTTT.

On this clonotype: A read error may be the cause here, since a much bigger clone is one base away. V and J are TRBV5-1 and TRBJ1-4, with D unclear. Germline lookup yields CDR1 SGHRS and CDR2 YFSETQ. This CDR3 contains 12 residues. With 3 bases removed from V and 4 bases from J, the gap between germline ends came to 4 bases. The chain's CDR3 is CASSWGNEKLFF. CDR3 sequence (DNA): TGCGCCAGCAGCTGGGGTAATGAAAAACTGTTTTTT.

This clonotype occurred a few times. A read error may produce the germline difference seen at one junction end. The chain combines TRBV7-2 with TRBJ1-6, with D maybe TRBD1 (5 bases). Germline V CDR1 and CDR2: SGHTA, FQGNSA. This CDR3 is built from 15 residues. CDR3: CASSTEQELNSPLNF. Written as DNA, the CDR3 is TGTGCCAGCAGCACCGAACAGGAATTAAATTCACCCCTCAACTTT.

The rearrangement links TRBV20-1 to TRBJ1-5; D gene ambiguous. Trimming removed 1 base from V and 3 bases from J, with 7 bases in between. From germline, CDR1 is DFQATT and CDR2 SNEGSKA (reference sequence). The CDR3 length is 13 residues. CDR3: CSARGSLNQPQHF. The DNA of the CDR3 is TGCAGTGCTAGAGGAAGTCTCAATCAGCCCCAGCATTTT.

This clonotype was seen repeatedly, ten times or more. The V call is TRBV4-1, the J call TRBJ1-1, with unresolved D. Trimming cost V 0 bases and J 0 bases, with 2 bases left between them. Germline CDR1 reads MGHRA; CDR2 reads YSYEKL. There are 13 residues in the CDR3. The CDR3 sequence is CASSQEVNTEAFF. DNA of the CDR3: TGCGCCAGCAGCCAAGAGGTGAACACTGAAGCTTTCTTT.

The chain has TRBV10-3 and TRBJ1-1; D unresolved. The CDR3 totals 14 residues. Trimming removed 7 bases at V and 1 base at J, with 13 bases between. Germline V gives CDR1 ENHRY, CDR2 SYGVKD. The CDR3 sequence is CAIKGAGTNTEAFF. The DNA of the CDR3 is TGTGCCATCAAGGGAGCAGGAACGAACACTGAAGCTTTCTTT.

At least ten counts were recorded for this clonotype. The chain joins TRBV11-2 to TRBJ1-1; D unclear. The CDR3 extends over 14 amino acids. Germline V gene lookup returns CDR1 SGHAT and CDR2 FQNNGV. Between the trimmed V and J ends, which lost 6 bases and 3 bases, there was a span of 14 bases. The CDR3 DNA is TGTGCCAGCAGATTGCAGGCAGACCACACTGAAGCTTTCTTT. Translated: CASRLQADHTEAFF.

This clonotype was seen many times. The chain joins TRBV5-1 to TRBJ2-5, with TRBD2 identical over 9 bases. The CDR3 contains 16 residues. The germline V gene has CDR1 SGHRS and CDR2 YFSETQ. The V segment lost 4 bases and the J segment 4 bases; nucleotides outside the gene matches: 11. The CDR3 here is CASSGARGGGAETQYF. As DNA, the CDR3 is TGCGCCAGCAGCGGCGCTCGGGGCGGGGGGGCAGAGACCCAGTACTTC.

This clonotype was observed at least ten times. The V gene is TRBV20-1, the J gene TRBJ2-1; perhaps TRBD2 as D (6 bases). CDR1 and CDR2 (germline): DFQATT, SNEGSKA (reference sequence). The germline V and J ends were trimmed by 2 bases and 10 bases, with 9 bases remaining between them. This CDR3 contains 11 residues. CDR3 coding DNA: TGCAGTGCTAGACGGGAGAGCGAGCAGTTCTTC. Translated: CSARRESEQFF.

This clonotype appeared many times. This chain links TRBV10-3 with TRBJ2-2, with TRBD2 matching over 8 bases. The ends lost 4 bases at V and 5 bases at J; junction bases unmatched: 6. Germline loops: CDR1 ENHRY, CDR2 SYGVKD. This CDR3 has 15 amino acids. The CDR3 loop is CAISVGGVRTGELFF. The CDR3 coding sequence is TGTGCCATCAGTGTCGGGGGGGTTCGAACCGGGGAGCTGTTTTTT.

This clonotype was detected ten times or more. The J gene is TRBJ1-2, the V gene TRBV6-8; no firm D call. This CDR3 has 10 residues. Trimming left V 6 bases short and J 4 bases short, with 3 bases between. Germline CDR1 and CDR2: MNHGY and SAAAGT. The CDR3 sequence is CASSPYGYTF. The CDR3 region has the DNA TGTGCCAGCAGCCCCTATGGCTACACCTTC.

This clonotype has at least ten counts. This sequence joins TRBV7-2 and TRBJ1-2; D not resolved. This CDR3 has 14 amino acids. Trimming removed 1 base from V and 1 base from J, with 7 bases in between. The germline V gene encodes CDR1 SGHTA and CDR2 FQGNSA. The CDR3 DNA sequence: TGTGCCAGCAGCTTAGTCCAGAGTAACTATGGCTACACCTTC. This translates into CASSLVQSNYGYTF.

This chain links TRBV11-2 with TRBJ2-3; the D is unclear. V lost 5 bases and J 6 bases, leaving 15 bases between the germline ends. The germline CDR1 and CDR2 sequences are SGHAT and FQNNGV. The CDR3 has 14 residues. CDR3 loop: CASSLQASRDTQYF. CDR3 nucleotides: TGTGCCAGCAGCCTACAAGCATCACGGGATACGCAGTATTTT.

The V gene is TRBV20-1, the J gene TRBJ2-3; D remains ambiguous. V dropped 6 bases and J dropped 0 bases, with 10 bases sitting between them. CDR3 length: 13 amino acids. Germline-derived CDR1 and CDR2 are DFQATT and SNEGSKA (reference sequence). CDR3 loop: CSAKAISTDTQYF. CDR3 DNA sequence: TGCAGTGCAAAGGCGATAAGCACAGATACGCAGTATTTT.

This clonotype has at least ten counts. The chain employs TRBV20-1 and TRBJ1-6; D is uncertain. The CDR3 is made up of 13 amino acids. Per germline, CDR1 DFQATT and CDR2 SNEGSKA (reference sequence). V lost 1 base and J 10 bases, leaving 11 bases between the germline ends. The CDR3 reads CSARVTENSPLHF. The CDR3 DNA sequence: TGCAGTGCTAGAGTTACCGAAAACTCACCCCTCCACTTT.

This clonotype was seen at least ten times. V is TRBV20-1 and J is TRBJ2-7; D call uncertain. The length of the CDR3 is 11 residues. Germline-derived CDR1 and CDR2 are DFQATT and SNEGSKA (reference sequence). Deletions cut 0 bases from V and 3 bases from J, with 3 bases between. For the CDR3, the DNA is TGCAGTGCTAGAGAATACTACGAGCAGTACTTC. It encodes CSAREYYEQYF.

The sample holds many counts of this clonotype. This chain uses TRBV7-2 with TRBJ2-1, with 15 bases matching TRBD2. The ends lost 0 bases at V and 1 base at J; junction bases unmatched: 10. CDR1 and CDR2 from the germline V gene are SGHTA and FQGNSA. This CDR3 spans 21 amino acids. The chain's CDR3 is CASSLAPGTSGGKGSYNEQFF. CDR3 sequence (DNA): TGTGCCAGCAGCTTAGCCCCCGGGACTAGCGGGGGGAAGGGGTCCTACAATGAGCAGTTCTTC.

This clonotype was detected ten times or more. The chain carries TRBV5-1 and TRBJ2-6; 8 bases agree with TRBD1. Germline-derived CDR1 and CDR2 are SGHRS and YFSETQ. J was trimmed by 1 base and V by 3 bases; bases with no gene match: 15. CDR3 size: 20 residues. The CDR3 region has the DNA TGCGCCAGCAGCTCTAGGACAGGGCCCGATTTACGTTCTGGGGCCAACGTCCTGACTTTC. It encodes CASSSRTGPDLRSGANVLTF.

This clonotype was found many times. The chain joins TRBV5-1 to TRBJ2-3; 11 bases agree with TRBD2. Germline V CDR1 and CDR2: SGHRS, YFSETQ. The CDR3 loop spans 16 amino acids. V was pared by 4 bases and J by 2 bases, with 6 bases of the junction left unmatched. In nucleotides, the CDR3 is TGCGCCAGCAGCGCGGGACTAGCGGTGTACACAGATACGCAGTATTTT. This codes for CASSAGLAVYTDTQYF.

As concerns this clonotype: This CDR3 is missing its conserved last phenylalanine or tryptophan, likely due to a read error. This chain uses TRBV4-2 with TRBJ2-7, with 10 bases identical to TRBD1. Losses at the gene ends were 5 bases for V and 3 bases for J; bases not matched to a gene: 4. The CDR3 runs to 14 residues. CDR1 is LGHNA and CDR2 is YNFKEQ in the germline V gene. The CDR3 bases are TGTGCCAGCAGCAAGAGGGACAGGGGCTACGAGCAGTACAAC. Translation: CASSKRDRGYEQYN.

In this sample, this clonotype turned up many times. V gene TRBV2 combines with J gene TRBJ2-2, with 7 bases lining up with TRBD2. CDR1 and CDR2 (germline): SNHLY, FYNNEI. The CDR3 has 14 amino acids. V shed 9 bases, J shed 1 base, and the junction held 5 bases outside the gene matches. CDR3 sequence: CASQSGVNTGELFF. CDR3 nucleotide sequence: TGTGCCAGTCAGAGCGGGGTGAACACCGGGGAGCTGTTTTTT.